The clone carrying this TCR beta chain was detected many times. The antigen is undetermined. Preparation of the TCRbeta library involved a method that used unique molecular identifiers. Each CDR3 protein gets one entry after TCRdb re-called the PCR reads with MiXCR. This table has about 260,000 distinct CDR3 sequences, 7.5% to 9.5% appearing once. V was clipped by 6 bases and J by 1 base, with 7 bases between them. There are 13 residues in the CDR3. The germline V gene has CDR1 LNHNV and CDR2 YYDKDF (reference sequence). The record originates from a study of T-cell reconstitution after alpha-beta-depleted transplantation in children. Notes on the study in general: Several hundred expanded graft clones reportedly supplied alpha-beta T cells about two months after transplant. Newly made T cells mostly supplied T-cell counts and diversity one year after transplant. The study traced high day-60 TCRbeta diversity in some patients to surviving recipient T cells and thymic progenitors.

The sequence came from a male patient between 10 and 17 years old who had a stem cell transplant for acute lymphoblastic leukemia, so the T cells may come from the graft donor. The sequenced sample was PBMCs, mostly from graft donor cells, obtained 180 days after TCRalphabeta/CD19-depleted stem cell transplant. The V gene is TRBV15, the J gene TRBJ1-5; D ambiguous. The CDR3 here is CATSWKSNQPQHF. The CDR3 DNA follows: TGTGCCACCAGTTGGAAGAGCAATCAGCCCCAGCATTTT.